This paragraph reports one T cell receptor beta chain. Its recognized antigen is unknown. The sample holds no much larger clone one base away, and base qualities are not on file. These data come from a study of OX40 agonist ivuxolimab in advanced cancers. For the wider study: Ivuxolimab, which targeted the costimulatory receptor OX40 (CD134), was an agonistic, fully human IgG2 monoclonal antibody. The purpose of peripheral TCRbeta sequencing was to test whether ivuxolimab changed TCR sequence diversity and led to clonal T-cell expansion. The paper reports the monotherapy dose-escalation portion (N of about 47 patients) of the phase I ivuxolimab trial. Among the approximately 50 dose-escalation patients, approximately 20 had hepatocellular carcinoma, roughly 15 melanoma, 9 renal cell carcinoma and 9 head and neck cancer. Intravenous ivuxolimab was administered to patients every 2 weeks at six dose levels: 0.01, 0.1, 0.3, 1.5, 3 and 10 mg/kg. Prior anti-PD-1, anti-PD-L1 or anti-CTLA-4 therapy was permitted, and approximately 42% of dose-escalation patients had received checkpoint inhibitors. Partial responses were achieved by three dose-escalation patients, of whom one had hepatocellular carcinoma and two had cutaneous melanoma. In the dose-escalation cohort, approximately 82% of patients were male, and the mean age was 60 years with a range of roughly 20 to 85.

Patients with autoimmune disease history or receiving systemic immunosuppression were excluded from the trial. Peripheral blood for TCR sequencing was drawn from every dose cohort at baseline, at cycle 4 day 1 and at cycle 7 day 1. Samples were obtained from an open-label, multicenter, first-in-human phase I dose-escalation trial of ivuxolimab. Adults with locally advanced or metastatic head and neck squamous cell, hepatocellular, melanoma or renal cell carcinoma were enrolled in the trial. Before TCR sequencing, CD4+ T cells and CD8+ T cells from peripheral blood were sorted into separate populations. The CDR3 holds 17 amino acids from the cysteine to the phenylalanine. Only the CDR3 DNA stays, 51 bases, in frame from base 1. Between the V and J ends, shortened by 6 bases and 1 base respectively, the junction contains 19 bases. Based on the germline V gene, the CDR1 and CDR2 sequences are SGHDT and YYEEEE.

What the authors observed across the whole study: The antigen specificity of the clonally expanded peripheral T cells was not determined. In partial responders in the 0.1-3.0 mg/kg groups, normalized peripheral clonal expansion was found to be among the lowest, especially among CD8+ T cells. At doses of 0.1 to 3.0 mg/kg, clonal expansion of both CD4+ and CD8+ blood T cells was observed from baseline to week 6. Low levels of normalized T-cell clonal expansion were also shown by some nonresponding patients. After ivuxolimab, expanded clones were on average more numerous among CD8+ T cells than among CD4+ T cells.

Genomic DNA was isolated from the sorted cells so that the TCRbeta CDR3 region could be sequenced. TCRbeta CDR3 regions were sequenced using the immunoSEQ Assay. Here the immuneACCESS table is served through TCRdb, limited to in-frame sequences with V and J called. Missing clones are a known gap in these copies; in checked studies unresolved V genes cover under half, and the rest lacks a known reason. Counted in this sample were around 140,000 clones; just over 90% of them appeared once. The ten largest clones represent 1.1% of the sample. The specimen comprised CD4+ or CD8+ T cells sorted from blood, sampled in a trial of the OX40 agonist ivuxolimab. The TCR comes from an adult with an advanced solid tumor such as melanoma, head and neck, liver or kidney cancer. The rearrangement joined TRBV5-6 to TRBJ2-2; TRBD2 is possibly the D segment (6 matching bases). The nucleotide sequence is TGTGCCAGCACCAACCGAGGTGGGAGGCGGAACACCGGGGAGCTGTTTTTT. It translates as CASTNRGGRRNTGELFF.